The source of this T cell receptor beta chain is a study of T-cell reconstitution after alpha-beta-depleted transplantation in children. Germline V gene data show CDR1 as SGHTA and CDR2 as FQGTGA. CDR3 length: 12 amino acids. The V gene end was trimmed by 4 bases and the J gene end by 8 bases; junction bases not matched to a gene: 4. Unique molecular identifiers were used in preparing the TCRbeta library. TCRdb used MiXCR to reprocess the PCR reads, holding one entry per CDR3 protein. Of about 170,000 distinct CDR3 sequences listed, over 8.5% are singletons. This clonotype showed up many times. The TCR was taken from a boy aged 2 to 10 with acute myeloid leukemia, due to receive a stem cell transplant. The V and J genes are TRBV7-3 and TRBJ1-2; TRBD1 agrees at 7 bases. The source material was PBMCs, sampled before TCRalphabeta/CD19-depleted stem cell transplant. Written as DNA, the CDR3 is TGTGCCAGCAGCTCAGACAGGGTCGGCTACACCTTC. This sequence encodes CASSSDRVGYTF.